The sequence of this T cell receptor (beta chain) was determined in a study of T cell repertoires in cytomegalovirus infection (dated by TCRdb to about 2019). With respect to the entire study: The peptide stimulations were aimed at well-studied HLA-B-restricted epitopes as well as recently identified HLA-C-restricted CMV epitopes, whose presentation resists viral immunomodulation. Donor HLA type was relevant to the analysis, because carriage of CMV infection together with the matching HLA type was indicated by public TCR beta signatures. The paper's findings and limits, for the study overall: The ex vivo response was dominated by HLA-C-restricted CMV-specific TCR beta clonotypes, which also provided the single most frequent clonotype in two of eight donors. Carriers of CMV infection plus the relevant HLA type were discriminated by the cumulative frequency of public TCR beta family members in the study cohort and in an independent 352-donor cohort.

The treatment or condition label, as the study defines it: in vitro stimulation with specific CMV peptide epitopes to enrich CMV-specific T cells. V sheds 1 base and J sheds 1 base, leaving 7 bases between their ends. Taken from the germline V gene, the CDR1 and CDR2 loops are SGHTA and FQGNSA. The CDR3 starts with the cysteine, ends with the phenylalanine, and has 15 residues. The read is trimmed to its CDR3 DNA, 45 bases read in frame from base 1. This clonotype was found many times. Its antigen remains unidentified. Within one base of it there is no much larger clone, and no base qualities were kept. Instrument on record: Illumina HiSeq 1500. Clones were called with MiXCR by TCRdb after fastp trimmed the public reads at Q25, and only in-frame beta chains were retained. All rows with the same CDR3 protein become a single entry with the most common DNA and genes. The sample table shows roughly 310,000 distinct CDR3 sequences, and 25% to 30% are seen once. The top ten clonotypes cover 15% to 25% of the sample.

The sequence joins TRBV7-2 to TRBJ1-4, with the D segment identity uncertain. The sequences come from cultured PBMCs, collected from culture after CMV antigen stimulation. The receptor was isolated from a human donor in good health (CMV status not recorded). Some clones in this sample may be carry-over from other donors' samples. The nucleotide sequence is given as TGTGCCAGCAGCTTAGGGCCGGGAACTAATGAAAAACTGTTTTTT. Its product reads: CASSLGPGTNEKLFF.